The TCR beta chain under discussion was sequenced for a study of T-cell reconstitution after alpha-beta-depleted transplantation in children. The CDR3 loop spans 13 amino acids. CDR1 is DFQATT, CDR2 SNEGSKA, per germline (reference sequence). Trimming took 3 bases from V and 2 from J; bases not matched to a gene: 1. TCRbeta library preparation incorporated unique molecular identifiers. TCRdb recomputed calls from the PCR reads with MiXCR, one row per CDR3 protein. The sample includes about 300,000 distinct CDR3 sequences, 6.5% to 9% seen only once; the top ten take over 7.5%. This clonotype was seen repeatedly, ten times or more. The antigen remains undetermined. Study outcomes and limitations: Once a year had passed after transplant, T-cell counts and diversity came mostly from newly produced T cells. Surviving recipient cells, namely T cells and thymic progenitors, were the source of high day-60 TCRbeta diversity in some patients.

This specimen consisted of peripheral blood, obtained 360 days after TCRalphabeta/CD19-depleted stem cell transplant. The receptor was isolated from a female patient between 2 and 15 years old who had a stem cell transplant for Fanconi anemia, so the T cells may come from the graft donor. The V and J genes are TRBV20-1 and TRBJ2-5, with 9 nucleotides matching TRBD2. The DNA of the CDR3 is TGCAGTGCTAGGGCGGGGGGGCAAGAGACCCAGTACTTC. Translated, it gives CSARAGGQETQYF.